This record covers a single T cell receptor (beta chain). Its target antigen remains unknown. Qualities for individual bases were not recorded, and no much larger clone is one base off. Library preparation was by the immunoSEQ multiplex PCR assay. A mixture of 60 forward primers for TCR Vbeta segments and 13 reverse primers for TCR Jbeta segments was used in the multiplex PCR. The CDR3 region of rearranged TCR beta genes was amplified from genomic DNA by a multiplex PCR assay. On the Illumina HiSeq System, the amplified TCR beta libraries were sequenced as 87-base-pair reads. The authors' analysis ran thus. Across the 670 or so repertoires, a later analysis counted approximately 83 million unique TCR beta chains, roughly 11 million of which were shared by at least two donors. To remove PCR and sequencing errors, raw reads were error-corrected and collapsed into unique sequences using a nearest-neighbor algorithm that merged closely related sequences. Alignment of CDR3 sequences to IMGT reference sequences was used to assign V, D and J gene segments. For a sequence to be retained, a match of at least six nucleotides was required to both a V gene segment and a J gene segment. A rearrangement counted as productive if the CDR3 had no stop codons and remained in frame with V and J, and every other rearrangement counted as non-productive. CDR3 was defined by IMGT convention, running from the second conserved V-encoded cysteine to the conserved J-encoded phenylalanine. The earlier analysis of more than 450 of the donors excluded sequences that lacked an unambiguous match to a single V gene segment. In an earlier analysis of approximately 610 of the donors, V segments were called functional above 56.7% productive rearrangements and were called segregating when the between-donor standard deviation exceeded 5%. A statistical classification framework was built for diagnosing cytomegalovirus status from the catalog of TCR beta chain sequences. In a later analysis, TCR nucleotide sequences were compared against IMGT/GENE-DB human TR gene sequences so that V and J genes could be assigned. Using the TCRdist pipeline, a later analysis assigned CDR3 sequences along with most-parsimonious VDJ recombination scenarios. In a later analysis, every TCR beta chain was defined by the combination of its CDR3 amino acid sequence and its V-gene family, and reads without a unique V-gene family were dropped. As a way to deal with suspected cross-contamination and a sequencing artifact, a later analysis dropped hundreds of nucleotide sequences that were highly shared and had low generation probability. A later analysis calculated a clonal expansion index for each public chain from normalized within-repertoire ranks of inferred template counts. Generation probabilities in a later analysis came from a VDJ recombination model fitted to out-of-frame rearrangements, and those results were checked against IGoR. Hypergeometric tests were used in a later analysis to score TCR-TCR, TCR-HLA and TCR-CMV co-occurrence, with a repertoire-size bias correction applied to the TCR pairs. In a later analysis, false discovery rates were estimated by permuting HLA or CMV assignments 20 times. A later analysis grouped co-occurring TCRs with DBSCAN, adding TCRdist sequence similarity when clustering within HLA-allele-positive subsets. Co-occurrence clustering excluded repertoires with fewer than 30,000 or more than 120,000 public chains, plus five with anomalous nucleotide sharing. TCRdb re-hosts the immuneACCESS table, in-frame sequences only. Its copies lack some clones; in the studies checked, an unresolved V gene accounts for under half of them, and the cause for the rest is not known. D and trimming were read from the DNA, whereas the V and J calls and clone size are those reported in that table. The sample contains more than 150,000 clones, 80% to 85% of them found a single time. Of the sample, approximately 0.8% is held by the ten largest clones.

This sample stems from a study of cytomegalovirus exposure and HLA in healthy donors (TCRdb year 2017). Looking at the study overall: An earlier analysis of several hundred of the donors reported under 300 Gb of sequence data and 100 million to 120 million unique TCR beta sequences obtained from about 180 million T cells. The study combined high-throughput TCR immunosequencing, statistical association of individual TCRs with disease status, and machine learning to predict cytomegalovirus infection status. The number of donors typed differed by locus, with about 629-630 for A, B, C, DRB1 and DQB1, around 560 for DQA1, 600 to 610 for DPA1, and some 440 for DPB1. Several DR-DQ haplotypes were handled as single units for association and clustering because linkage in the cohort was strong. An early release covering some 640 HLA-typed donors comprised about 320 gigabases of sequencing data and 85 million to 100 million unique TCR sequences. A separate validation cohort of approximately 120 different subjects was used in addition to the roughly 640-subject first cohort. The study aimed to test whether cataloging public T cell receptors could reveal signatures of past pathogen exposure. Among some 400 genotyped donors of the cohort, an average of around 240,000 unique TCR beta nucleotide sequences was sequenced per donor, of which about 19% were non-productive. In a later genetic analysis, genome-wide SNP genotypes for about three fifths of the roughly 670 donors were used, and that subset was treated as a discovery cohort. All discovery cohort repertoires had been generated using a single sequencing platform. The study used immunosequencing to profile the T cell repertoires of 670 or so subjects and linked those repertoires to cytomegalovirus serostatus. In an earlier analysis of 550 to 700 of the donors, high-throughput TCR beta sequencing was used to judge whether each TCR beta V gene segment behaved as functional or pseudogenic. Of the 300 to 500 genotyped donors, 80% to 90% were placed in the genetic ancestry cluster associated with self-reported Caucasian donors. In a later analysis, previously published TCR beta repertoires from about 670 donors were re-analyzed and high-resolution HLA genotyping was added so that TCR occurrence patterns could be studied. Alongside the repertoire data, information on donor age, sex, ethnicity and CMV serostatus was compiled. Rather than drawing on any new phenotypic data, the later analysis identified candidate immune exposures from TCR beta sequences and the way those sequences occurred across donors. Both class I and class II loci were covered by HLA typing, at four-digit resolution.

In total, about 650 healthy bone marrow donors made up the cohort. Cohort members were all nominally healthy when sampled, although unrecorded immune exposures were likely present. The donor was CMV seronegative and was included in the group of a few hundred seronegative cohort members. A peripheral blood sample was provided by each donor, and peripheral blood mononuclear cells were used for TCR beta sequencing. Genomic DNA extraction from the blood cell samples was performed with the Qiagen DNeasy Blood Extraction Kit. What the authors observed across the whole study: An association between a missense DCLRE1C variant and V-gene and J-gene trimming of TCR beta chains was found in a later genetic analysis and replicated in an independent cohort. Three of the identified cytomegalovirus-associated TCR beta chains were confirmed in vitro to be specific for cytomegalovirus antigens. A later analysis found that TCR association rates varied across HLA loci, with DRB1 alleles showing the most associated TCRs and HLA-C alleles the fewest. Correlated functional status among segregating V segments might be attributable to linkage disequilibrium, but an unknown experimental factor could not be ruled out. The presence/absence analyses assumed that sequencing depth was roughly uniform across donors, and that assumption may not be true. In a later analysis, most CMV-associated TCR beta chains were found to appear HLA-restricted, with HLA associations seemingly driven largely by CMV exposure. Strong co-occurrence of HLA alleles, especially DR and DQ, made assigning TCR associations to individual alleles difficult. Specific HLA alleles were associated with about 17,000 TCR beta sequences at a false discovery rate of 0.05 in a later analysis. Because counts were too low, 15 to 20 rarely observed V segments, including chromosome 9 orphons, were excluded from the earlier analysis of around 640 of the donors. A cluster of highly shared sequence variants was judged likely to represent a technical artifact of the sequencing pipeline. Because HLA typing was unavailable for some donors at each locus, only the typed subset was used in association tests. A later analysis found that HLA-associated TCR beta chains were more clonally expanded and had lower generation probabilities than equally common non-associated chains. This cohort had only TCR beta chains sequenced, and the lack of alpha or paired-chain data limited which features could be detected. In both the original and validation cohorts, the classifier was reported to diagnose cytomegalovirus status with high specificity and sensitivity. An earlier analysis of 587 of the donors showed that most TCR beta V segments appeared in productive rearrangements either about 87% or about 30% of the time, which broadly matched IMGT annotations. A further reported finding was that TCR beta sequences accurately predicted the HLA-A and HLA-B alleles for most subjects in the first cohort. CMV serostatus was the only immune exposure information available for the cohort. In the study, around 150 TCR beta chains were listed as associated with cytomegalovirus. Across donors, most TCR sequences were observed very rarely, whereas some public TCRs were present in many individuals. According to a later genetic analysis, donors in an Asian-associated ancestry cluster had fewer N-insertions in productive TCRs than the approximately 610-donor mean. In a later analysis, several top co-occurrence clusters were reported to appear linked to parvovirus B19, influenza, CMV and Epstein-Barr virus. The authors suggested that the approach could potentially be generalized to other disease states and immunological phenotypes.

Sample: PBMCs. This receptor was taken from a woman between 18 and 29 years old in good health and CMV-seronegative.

The CDR3 protein: CASSFRDNSYEQYF. The nucleotides read TGCGCCAGCAGCTTCCGGGACAACTCCTACGAGCAGTACTTC. This chain joins TRBV4-1 to TRBJ2-7; the D region possibly corresponds to TRBD1 (6 bases align). For CDR1 and CDR2, the germline V gene lists MGHRA and YSYEKL. There are 14 amino acids in the CDR3, from cysteine to phenylalanine inclusive. The DNA shown is the 42-base CDR3, in frame from base 1. The germline ends are 11 bases apart after V is trimmed by 5 bases and J by 0 bases.